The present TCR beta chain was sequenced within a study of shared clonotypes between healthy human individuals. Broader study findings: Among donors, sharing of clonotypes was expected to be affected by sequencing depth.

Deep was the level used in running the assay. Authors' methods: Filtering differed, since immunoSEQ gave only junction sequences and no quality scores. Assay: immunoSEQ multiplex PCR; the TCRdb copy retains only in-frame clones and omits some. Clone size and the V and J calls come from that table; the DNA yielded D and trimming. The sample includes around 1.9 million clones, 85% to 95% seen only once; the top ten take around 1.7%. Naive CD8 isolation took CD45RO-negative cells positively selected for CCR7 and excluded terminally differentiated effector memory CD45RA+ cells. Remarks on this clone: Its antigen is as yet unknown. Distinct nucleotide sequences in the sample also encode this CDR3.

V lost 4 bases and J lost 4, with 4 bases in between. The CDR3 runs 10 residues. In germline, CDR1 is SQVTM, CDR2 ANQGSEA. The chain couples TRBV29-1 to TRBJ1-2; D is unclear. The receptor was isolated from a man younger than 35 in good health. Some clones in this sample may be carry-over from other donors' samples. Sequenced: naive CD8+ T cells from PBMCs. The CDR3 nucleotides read TGCAGCGTTGGGGGCTATGGCTACACCTTC. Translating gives CSVGGYGYTF.